This T cell receptor (beta chain) was captured in a study of blood T cell repertoires in COVID-19 (TCRdb year 2020). As for the study more broadly: The collaborator samples originated in the United States, Italy and Spain and spanned the acute and convalescent phases of COVID-19. The prospective study material was composed of cDNA or gDNA derived from T cells, B-cell-depleted T cells, or PBMCs. Deeply sampled blood TCRbeta repertoires from subjects exposed to, actively infected with, or recovered from COVID-19 were included in the dataset. A freely available public database, intended as a resource for researchers studying the immune response to SARS-CoV-2, is where the repertoires were released. The samples were drawn from the first 160 participants of the ongoing ImmuneRACE study and from 1,200 or so subjects provided by 6 global collaborators. The sample metadata nearly always contained a de-identified subject ID, COVID-19 status, age in years and sex. HLA class I and class II types, where available, came from metadata supplied by the sample provider rather than from assay-based typing.

Of note for this clone: Its antigen is not yet known. No base quality values were provided; no much bigger clone lies one nucleotide off.

The germline V gene (reference sequence) sets CDR1 to LGHDT and CDR2 to YNNKEL. Trimming leaves V shorter by 3 bases and J shorter by 1 base, with the junction holding 18 bases beyond the gene matches. From the cysteine up to the phenylalanine, the CDR3 has a length of 20 residues. Of all the DNA, just the CDR3 is kept, 60 bases in frame from base 1. TCRbeta CDR3 regions were amplified from genomic DNA using the immunoSEQ Assay, a bias-controlled multiplex PCR. Per the source publication's procedure: Nucleated cell counts per sample were estimated from amplification of reference gene primers within the assay. Sequence reads were collapsed and filtered to measure the absolute abundance of every unique TCRbeta CDR3 rearrangement. For each sample, productive Simpson clonality was calculated by taking the square root of Simpson's diversity index across productive rearrangements. The source is immuneACCESS, and TCRdb retained only in-frame sequences with V and J called. Part of the clones is not carried over; for the studies checked, unresolved V genes explain less than half of this, and the remainder is unexplained. That table gives V, J and clone size, and the DNA gave D and trimming. The sample table contains 220,000 or so clones; only one count was recorded for approximately 83% of them. The biggest ten clones account for approximately 1.3% of the sample.

In the prospective study, participants were about 18 to 95 years old, resided in 20 to 30 geographic areas of the United States, and were enrolled through a virtual design. In the prospective study, cohorts were assigned on the basis of participant-reported clinical history obtained from a screening survey and a study questionnaire. In the prospective study, whole blood, serum and a nasopharyngeal or oropharyngeal swab were collected from each participant by mobile phlebotomists. Prospective study participants could optionally give additional blood draws and questionnaires over an approximately 2-month period. Before DNA extraction, prospective study blood samples were shipped either frozen or at room temperature. Overall study outcomes, separate from this receptor: The amount of clinical and demographic metadata varied by source and participant and was provided uncurated.

Sequencing input: PBMCs or T cells enriched from blood (not recorded which). The receptor comes from a middle-aged woman with acute COVID-19. The rearrangement combines TRBV3-1 (or the pseudogene TRBV3-2) with TRBJ2-5, and 9 junctional nucleotides match TRBD2. The nucleotide sequence reads as follows: TGTGCCAGCAGCCACAGCCGCGGTTCCCCGAGACTAGCGGCCCAAGAGACCCAGTACTTC. The encoded protein is CASSHSRGSPRLAAQETQYF.